This is a list of T cell receptor beta chains from one sample in a study of CD8+CD57+ T cells in acquired aplastic anemia. A single record per CDR3 protein comes from TCRdb applying MiXCR to the reads. The sample has 130,000 or so distinct CDR3 sequences, 40% to 45% seen once. Material: sorted CD4+, CD8+, or CD8+CD57+ T cells (not recorded which) from PBMCs. The source is a human donor in good health, serving as a control. CDR3s include the opening cysteine and the closing phenylalanine or tryptophan. Fields, in order: J gene, CDR3 length, clone size, V gene, CDR3 protein. Size is stated for part of the rows, as once, few or many counts, or as a class when the clone is expanded.

>TRBJ2-1|16|.|TRBV2
CASSEGVGTAPGGKFF
>TRBJ1-4|15|.|TRBV15
CATSRGQGTGKKLFF
>TRBJ1-1|14|few|TRBV20-1
CSATTGGSDTEAFF
>TRBJ2-7|12|.|TRBV12-3/TRBV12-4
CASSQGANEQYF
>TRBJ1-2|10|many|TRBV19
CAAKGAGYTF
>TRBJ1-5|14|many|TRBV6-1
CASSLLSSNQPQHF
>TRBJ2-2|14|many|TRBV2
CASSDPGRTGELFF
>TRBJ1-1|19|.|TRBV6-5
CASSYLPPRNRGRRDEAFF
>TRBJ2-2|15|once|TRBV10-3
CAILAETGFTGELFF
>TRBJ2-7|12|.|TRBV10-2
CASSAGDHEQYF
>TRBJ2-1|14|many|TRBV20-1
CSGNSGSSYNEQFF
>TRBJ2-3|14|.|TRBV12-3/TRBV12-4
CASSSSGGLDTQYF
>TRBJ1-1|15|.|TRBV9
CASSPISKTNTEAFF
>TRBJ1-1|14|many|TRBV19
CASRRTGGGTEAFF
>TRBJ1-1|14|.|TRBV29-1
CTGQWAFGNTEAFF
>TRBJ2-3|15|once|TRBV2
CASSSRQGGPDTQYF
>TRBJ1-1|14|many|TRBV15
CATSRTGDQTEAFF
>TRBJ2-2|14|once|TRBV29-1
CSVRLAGVTGELFF
>TRBJ2-7|16|many|TRBV7-2
CASSFVAASGSYEQYF
>TRBJ2-7|16|.|TRBV13
CASSASGTSGTYEQYF
>TRBJ2-7|13|.|TRBV20-1
CSAIRSSSYEQYF
>TRBJ1-1|14|.|TRBV20-1
CSARDREINTEAFF
>TRBJ1-5|13|many|TRBV12-5
CASGYRSNQPQHF
>TRBJ1-1|14|many|TRBV20-1
CSARVQGVNTEAFF
>TRBJ1-5|14|.|TRBV18
CASSRTGSFQPQHF
>TRBJ2-3|15|many|TRBV5-1
CASSLQAGGTDTQYF
>TRBJ1-2|15|few|TRBV27
CASSRAGSSTYGYTF
>TRBJ1-1|15|.|TRBV5-5
CASSLEKDRRTEAFF
>TRBJ2-1|8|once|TRBV20-1
CSASVEFF
>TRBJ1-2|12|.|TRBV20-1
CSARWGVFGYTF
>TRBJ2-3|15|.|TRBV20-1
CSAAWGGPLTDTQYF
>TRBJ2-7|17|many|TRBV7-7
CASSEPAPGVVAYEQYF
>TRBJ1-5|15|.|TRBV19
CASLWGLGSNQPQHF
>TRBJ2-1|14|once|TRBV29-1
CGVVPRGRINEQFF
>TRBJ1-2|14|.|TRBV19
CASTYDRGTYGYTF
>TRBJ1-2|13|many|TRBV7-2
CASSLLGALGYTF
>TRBJ2-5|15|.|TRBV12-3/TRBV12-4
CASNSRGGRSETQYF
>TRBJ1-1|14|few|TRBV18
CASSPRSGVTEAFF
>TRBJ2-1|13|.|TRBV2
CASWRDSYNEQFF
>TRBJ1-6|14|many|TRBV3-1
CASSHGVYNSPLHF
>TRBJ2-3|12|many|TRBV12-3/TRBV12-4
CASSRITDTQYF